This T cell receptor (beta chain) was profiled in a study of CD8 T cells in Susac syndrome. Findings and caveats of the study: In its TCR sequencing and HLA analysis, the study acknowledged that the number of individuals was relatively small.

The study sequenced TCR beta in blood CD8+ and CD4+ T cells. TEMRA cells were FACS-enriched, while CD8+ and CD4+ T cells were negatively isolated. The trim removed 6 bases at V and 4 bases at J, leaving 3 bases unmatched. This CDR3 comprises 13 residues. Germline V gene sequence: CDR1 MGHDK, CDR2 SYGVNS. A note on this clonotype: Its antigen is not identified.

Random hexamers served to reverse transcribe about 0.5 to 1 ug RNA. Amplification of TCR beta CDR3 by immunoSEQ multiplex PCR spanned 54 Vbeta and 13 Jbeta. Via MiXCR, TCRdb re-called the immunoSEQ multiplex PCR reads, giving one row per CDR3 protein. The sample holds around 270,000 distinct CDR3 sequences, roughly 85% seen once. Sequencing used CD8+ T cells from PBMCs. The origin of this receptor is a human donor with multiple sclerosis. The chain employs TRBV25-1 and TRBJ2-1; TRBD1 agrees at 7 bases. The CDR3 region is CASRVQGYNEQFF. Written as DNA, the CDR3 is TGTGCCAGCAGAGTACAGGGGTACAATGAGCAGTTCTTC.